This T cell receptor (beta chain) appears in the sequencing data of a study of beta chain features in type 1 diabetes. V lost 2 bases, J lost 3 bases, and 7 bases lay in between. Per germline, CDR1 SNHLY and CDR2 FYNNEI. The CDR3 covers 13 residues. The study reverse transcribed the entire isolated RNA, so it sequenced expressed TCRB transcripts. TCRdb keeps only in-frame clones here, not all; method: immunoSEQ multiplex PCR. Of 300,000 to 450,000 clones listed, 15% to 20% are singletons. With regard to this clone: Antigen specificity is unknown.

Regarding the study as a whole: VDJ junctions from type 1 diabetes patients carried fewer insertions and larger deletions.

The chain joins TRBV2 to TRBJ2-5; D ambiguous. The sequencing sample was made of naive CD4+ T cells from blood. The source is a woman aged 18 to 35 in good health. The chain's CDR3 is CASSEHLKETQYF. The CDR3 DNA reads TGTGCCAGCAGTGAACACTTGAAAGAGACCCAGTACTTC.